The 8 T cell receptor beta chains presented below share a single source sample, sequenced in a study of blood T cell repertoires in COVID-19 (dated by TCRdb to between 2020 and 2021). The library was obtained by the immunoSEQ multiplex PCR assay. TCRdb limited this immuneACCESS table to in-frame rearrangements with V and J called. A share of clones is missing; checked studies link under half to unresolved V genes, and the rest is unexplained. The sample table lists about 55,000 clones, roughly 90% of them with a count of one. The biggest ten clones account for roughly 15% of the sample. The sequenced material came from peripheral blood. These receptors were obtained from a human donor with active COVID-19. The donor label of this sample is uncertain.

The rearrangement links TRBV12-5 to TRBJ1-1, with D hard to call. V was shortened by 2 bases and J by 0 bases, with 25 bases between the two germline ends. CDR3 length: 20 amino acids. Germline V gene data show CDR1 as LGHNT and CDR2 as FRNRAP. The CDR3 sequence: CASGLRVSLSAGRMNTEAFF. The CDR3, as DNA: TGTGCTAGTGGTTTGCGGGTGTCCTTGTCGGCCGGCAGAATGAACACTGAAGCTTTCTTT.

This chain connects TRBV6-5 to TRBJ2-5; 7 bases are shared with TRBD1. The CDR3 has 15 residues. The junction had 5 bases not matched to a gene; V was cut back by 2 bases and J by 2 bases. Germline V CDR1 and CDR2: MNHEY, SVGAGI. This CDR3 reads CASSYPRTGQETQYF. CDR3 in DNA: TGTGCCAGCAGTTACCCCAGGACAGGTCAAGAGACCCAGTACTTC.

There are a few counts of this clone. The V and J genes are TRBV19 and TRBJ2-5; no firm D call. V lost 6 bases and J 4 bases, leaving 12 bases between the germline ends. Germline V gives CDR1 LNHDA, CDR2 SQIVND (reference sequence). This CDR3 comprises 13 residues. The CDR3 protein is CASSPVGGETQYF. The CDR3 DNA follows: TGTGCCAGTAGCCCAGTTGGTGGAGAGACCCAGTACTTC.

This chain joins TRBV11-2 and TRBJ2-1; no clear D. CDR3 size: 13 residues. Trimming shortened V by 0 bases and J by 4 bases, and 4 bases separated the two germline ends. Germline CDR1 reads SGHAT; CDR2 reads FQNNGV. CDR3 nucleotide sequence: TGTGCCAGCAGCTTAGACCAGTACAATGAGCAGTTCTTC. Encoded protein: CASSLDQYNEQFF. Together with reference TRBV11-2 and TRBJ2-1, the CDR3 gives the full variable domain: EAGVAQSPRYKIIEKRQSVAFWCNPISGHATLYWYQQILGQGPKLLIQFQNNGVVDDSQLPKDRFSAERLKGVDSTLKIQPAKLEDSAVYLCASSLDQYNEQFFGPGTRLTVL.

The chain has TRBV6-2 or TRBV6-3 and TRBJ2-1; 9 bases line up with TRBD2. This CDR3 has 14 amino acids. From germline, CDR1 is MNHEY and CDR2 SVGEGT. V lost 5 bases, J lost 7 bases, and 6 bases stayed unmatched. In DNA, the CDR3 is TGTGCCAGCAGTGGGCGGGGGGGAACAAATGAGCAGTTCTTC. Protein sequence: CASSGRGGTNEQFF.

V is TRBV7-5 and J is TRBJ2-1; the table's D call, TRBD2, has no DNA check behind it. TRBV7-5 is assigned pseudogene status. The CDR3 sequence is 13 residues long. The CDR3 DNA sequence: TGTGCCGACCCCAGCGGGGGATACAATGAGCAGTTCTTC. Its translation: CADPSGGYNEQFF.

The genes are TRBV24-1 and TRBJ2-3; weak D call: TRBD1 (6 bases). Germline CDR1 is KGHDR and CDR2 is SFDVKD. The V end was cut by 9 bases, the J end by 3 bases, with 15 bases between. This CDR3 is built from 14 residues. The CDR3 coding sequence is TGTGCCACCGCGACAGGAGATCCGACAGATACGCAGTATTTT. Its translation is CATATGDPTDTQYF.

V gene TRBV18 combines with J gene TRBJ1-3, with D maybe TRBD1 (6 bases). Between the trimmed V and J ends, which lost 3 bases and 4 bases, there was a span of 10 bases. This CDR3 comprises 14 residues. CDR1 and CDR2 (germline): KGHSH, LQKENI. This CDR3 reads CASSPRQVGNTIYF. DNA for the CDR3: TGTGCCAGCTCACCCAGACAGGTCGGAAACACCATATATTTT.